These T cell receptor beta chains were read from a single sample in a study of blood T cell repertoires in COVID-19. This table comes from immunoSEQ multiplex PCR, and its TCRdb copy is limited to in-frame clones, with some not included. The table lists about 290,000 clones, about 82% of them singletons. The sample was peripheral blood. The receptors shown here come from a woman between 50 and 59 years old with active or convalescent COVID-19. Both conserved end residues are part of each CDR3. Each record gives: V gene, D gene, J gene, clone size, CDR3 DNA, CDR3 protein. The D gene is left open where the match is weak. Clone size is stated in some rows and not others, as once, few, many or a class when expanded.

v_call: TRBV2; d_call: TRBD2; j_call: TRBJ2-1; clone_size: -; cdr3_nt: TGTGCCAGCAGTACCCTAGCGGGAGTACCCAATGAGCAGTTCTTC; cdr3_aa: CASSTLAGVPNEQFF
v_call: TRBV28; d_call: -; j_call: TRBJ2-2; clone_size: -; cdr3_nt: TGTGCCAGCTTCCCCCCGCAGGGGAACACCGGGGAGCTGTTTTTT; cdr3_aa: CASFPPQGNTGELFF
v_call: TRBV20-1; d_call: -; j_call: TRBJ1-1; clone_size: -; cdr3_nt: TGCAGTGCGGGCCCCTCCACCAGAGCTTTCTTT; cdr3_aa: CSAGPSTRAFF
v_call: TRBV5-6; d_call: -; j_call: TRBJ2-1; clone_size: -; cdr3_nt: TGTGCCAGCAGCTTGGGTGCAGCGCCCGACTACAATGAGCAGTTCTTC; cdr3_aa: CASSLGAAPDYNEQFF
v_call: TRBV9; d_call: TRBD2; j_call: TRBJ2-1; clone_size: once; cdr3_nt: TGTGCCAGCAGCGTAGTCTCTAGCGGGAGCTATGAGCAGTTCTTC; cdr3_aa: CASSVVSSGSYEQFF
v_call: TRBV5-4; d_call: TRBD1; j_call: TRBJ1-4; clone_size: -; cdr3_nt: TGTGCCAGCAGCACGGACAGGGGTTCAACTAATGAAAAACTGTTTTTT; cdr3_aa: CASSTDRGSTNEKLFF
v_call: TRBV6-5; d_call: -; j_call: TRBJ2-1; clone_size: -; cdr3_nt: TGTGCCAGCAGAACCATAGCTACTCTTTACAATGAGCAGTTCTTC; cdr3_aa: CASRTIATLYNEQFF
v_call: TRBV10-3; d_call: -; j_call: TRBJ1-1; clone_size: -; cdr3_nt: TGTGCCATCAGTGAGTCAGGTTCCGAGCGAGCTTTCTTT; cdr3_aa: CAISESGSERAFF
v_call: TRBV6-5; d_call: TRBD2; j_call: TRBJ2-1; clone_size: few; cdr3_nt: TGTGCCAGCAGTTACTTGGCGGGAGGGGAGGGGGGTGAGCAGTTCTTC; cdr3_aa: CASSYLAGGEGGEQFF
v_call: TRBV5-1; d_call: TRBD1; j_call: TRBJ2-7; clone_size: once; cdr3_nt: TGCGCCAGCAGCTACGGACAGGCCTACGAGCAGTACTTC; cdr3_aa: CASSYGQAYEQYF
v_call: TRBV5-1; d_call: TRBD1; j_call: TRBJ2-7; clone_size: -; cdr3_nt: TGCGCCAGCAGCGCGGGACAGGGTTGGTCCTACGAGCAGTACTTC; cdr3_aa: CASSAGQGWSYEQYF
v_call: TRBV5-1; d_call: -; j_call: TRBJ1-2; clone_size: -; cdr3_nt: TGCGCCAGCAGCCCCCGCGGGACGGGGTATGGCTACACCTTC; cdr3_aa: CASSPRGTGYGYTF
v_call: TRBV6-5; d_call: TRBD1; j_call: TRBJ2-2; clone_size: -; cdr3_nt: TGTGCCAGCAGTTTCCGGACAGGGGCCGGGGAGCTGTTTTTT; cdr3_aa: CASSFRTGAGELFF
v_call: TRBV6-5; d_call: -; j_call: TRBJ2-1; clone_size: once; cdr3_nt: TGTGCCAGCGAGAGGTCAGGGTTTAATGAGCAGTTCTTC; cdr3_aa: CASERSGFNEQFF
v_call: TRBV2; d_call: -; j_call: TRBJ2-5; clone_size: -; cdr3_nt: TGTGCCAGCAAGGAAGACAGACCAATGGAGACCCAGTACTTC; cdr3_aa: CASKEDRPMETQYF
v_call: TRBV29-1; d_call: -; j_call: TRBJ2-5; clone_size: -; cdr3_nt: TGCAGCGTCCGCAGGGACTTGCAAGAGACCCAGTACTTC; cdr3_aa: CSVRRDLQETQYF
v_call: TRBV6-4; d_call: -; j_call: TRBJ2-3; clone_size: -; cdr3_nt: TGTGCCAGCAGTGAAGGAGCTGAAGATACGCAGTATTTT; cdr3_aa: CASSEGAEDTQYF
v_call: TRBV7-9; d_call: TRBD2; j_call: TRBJ2-7; clone_size: -; cdr3_nt: TGTGCCAGCAGCTTCCGCGGGAGGGCCCTCCGCGACGAGCAGTACTTC; cdr3_aa: CASSFRGRALRDEQYF
v_call: TRBV13; d_call: TRBD2; j_call: TRBJ2-5; clone_size: -; cdr3_nt: TGTGCCAGCAGTTCTAGACGGGGGGGAGAGACCCAGTACTTC; cdr3_aa: CASSSRRGGETQYF
v_call: TRBV28; d_call: -; j_call: TRBJ1-1; clone_size: -; cdr3_nt: TGTGCCAGCACTCCTCGGGGGGAGACTGAAGCTTTCTTT; cdr3_aa: CASTPRGETEAFF
v_call: TRBV12-3/TRBV12-4; d_call: -; j_call: TRBJ1-5; clone_size: -; cdr3_nt: TGTGCCAGCAGCTTCGACAGGAATCAGCCCCAGCATTTT; cdr3_aa: CASSFDRNQPQHF
v_call: TRBV30; d_call: -; j_call: TRBJ1-1; clone_size: once; cdr3_nt: TGTGCCTGGGATAAGACCCAGGGAGCTTTCTTT; cdr3_aa: CAWDKTQGAFF
v_call: TRBV28; d_call: TRBD2; j_call: TRBJ2-5; clone_size: -; cdr3_nt: TGTGCCAGCGGACTAGCGGGGGGAGAGACCCAGTACTTC; cdr3_aa: CASGLAGGETQYF
v_call: TRBV28; d_call: TRBD1; j_call: TRBJ2-3; clone_size: -; cdr3_nt: TGTGCCAGCAGTTCCTACAGGGGGCGAGTACTCACAGATACGCAGTATTTT; cdr3_aa: CASSSYRGRVLTDTQYF
v_call: TRBV28; d_call: -; j_call: TRBJ1-2; clone_size: -; cdr3_nt: TGTGCCAGCAGACAGAACTATGGCTACACCTTC; cdr3_aa: CASRQNYGYTF
v_call: TRBV30; d_call: -; j_call: TRBJ1-3; clone_size: -; cdr3_nt: TGTGCCTGGAACCCCCTCCAGGTCTCTGGAAACACCATATATTTT; cdr3_aa: CAWNPLQVSGNTIYF
v_call: TRBV5-1; d_call: -; j_call: TRBJ1-1; clone_size: -; cdr3_nt: TGCGCCAGCAAGGAGGAGTACACTGAAGCTTTCTTT; cdr3_aa: CASKEEYTEAFF
v_call: TRBV11-2; d_call: TRBD2; j_call: TRBJ2-5; clone_size: -; cdr3_nt: TGTGCCAGCAGCTTGCGGGGGTTTCAAGAGACCCAGTACTTC; cdr3_aa: CASSLRGFQETQYF
v_call: TRBV5-8; d_call: TRBD1; j_call: TRBJ2-3; clone_size: few; cdr3_nt: TGTGCCAGCAGCTTGGAAGGGACAGCAGACACAGATACGCAGTATTTT; cdr3_aa: CASSLEGTADTDTQYF